The 22 T cell receptor beta chains given below trace back to one sample, sequenced in a study of tumor and adjacent non-tumor tissue in lung cancer. Three rounds of nested PCR, following a modified ARM-PCR protocol, produced the TCRbeta library. TCRdb recomputed calls from the multiplex PCR reads with MiXCR, one row per CDR3 protein. The sample holds tens of thousands of distinct CDR3 sequences, around 70% seen once. This sample's RNA came from whole unsorted tissue. The normal lung tissue was taken more than 3 cm from the tumor edge. The sample taken for sequencing was distant non-tumor lung tissue. These receptors were taken from a woman aged 50 to 60 with non-small cell lung cancer.

This clonotype was observed a single time. The CDR3 sequence: CVSRHDSYEQYV. For the CDR3, the DNA is TGTGTCAGCAGACACGACAGCTACGAGCAGTACGTC. The chain links TRBV6-2 or TRBV6-3 to TRBJ2-7; D possibly corresponds to TRBD1 (5 bases). CDR3 size: 12 residues. From germline, CDR1 is MNHEY and CDR2 SVGEGT.

This clonotype appeared a few times. Lacking the conserved final phenylalanine or tryptophan, this CDR3 likely reflects a read error. The chain has TRBV20-1 and TRBJ2-7; TRBD2 matches at 9 bases. The germline gives CDR1 DFQATT, CDR2 SNEGSKA (reference sequence). The CDR3 is 16 residues long. Trimming cost V 5 bases and J 4 bases; bases outside gene matches: 15. CDR3 coding DNA: TGCAGTGCTCAGGGGCTAGCGGGAACTAGCTCATACGAGCAGTACTTA. Its translation: CSAQGLAGTSSYEQYL.

Points on this clonotype: Since the CDR3 does not end with the conserved phenylalanine or tryptophan, this likely comes from a read error. This chain links TRBV6-2 or TRBV6-3 with TRBJ2-3; TRBD1 matches 7 bases. V gave up 9 bases and J gave up 5 bases; unmatched junction bases: 11. Germline V gives CDR1 MNHEY, CDR2 SVGEGT. The CDR3 spans 14 residues. The CDR3 loop is CASSKGTAQDTQYI. The CDR3 DNA reads as TGTGCCAGTAGCAAAGGGACAGCTCAAGATACGCAGTATATT.

About this clonotype: A junction boundary mismatches the germline segment, possibly from a read error. J is TRBJ2-5 and V is TRBV30; weak D call: TRBD2 (5 bases). The germline gives CDR1 GTSNPN, CDR2 SVGIG (reference sequence). The CDR3 runs 13 residues. The CDR3 bases are TGTGTCTGGAGTGCTGGACTTTCCCCCTCTCAGTACTTC. Protein product: CVWSAGLSPSQYF.

V is TRBV20-1 and J is TRBJ2-1; 15 positions match TRBD2. CDR1 and CDR2 from the germline V gene are DFQATT and SNEGSKA (reference sequence). The CDR3 length is 14 residues. The ends lost 4 bases at V and 9 bases at J; junction bases unmatched: 4. DNA for the CDR3: TGCAGTGCTACACCGGGACTAGCGGGAGGTGAGCAGTTCTTC. It codes for CSATPGLAGGEQFF.

The chain joins TRBV5-1 to TRBJ2-7, with TRBD1 identical over 9 bases. The CDR3 covers 13 residues. The germline V gene has CDR1 SGHRS and CDR2 YFSETQ. J was trimmed by 3 bases and V by 3 bases; bases with no gene match: 1. The CDR3: CASSSDRGYEQYF. CDR3 coding DNA: TGCGCCAGCAGCTCGGACAGGGGCTACGAGCAGTACTTC.

At least ten counts were recorded for this clonotype. The chain employs TRBV6-5 and TRBJ2-3, with no clear D. The germline V gene encodes CDR1 MNHEY and CDR2 SVGAGI. This CDR3 comprises 15 residues. With 0 bases removed from V and 0 bases from J, the gap between germline ends came to 7 bases. The CDR3 sequence is CASSYSTLSTDTQYF. In nucleotides, the CDR3 is TGTGCCAGCAGTTACTCGACTCTTAGCACAGATACGCAGTATTTT.

About this clonotype itself: Given a much more abundant clone one base away, this may be a read error. This chain connects TRBV5-4 to TRBJ2-7; 9 bases line up with TRBD2. Germline CDR1 is SGHNT and CDR2 is YYREEE (reference sequence). V lost 3 bases and J lost 5; bases outside the gene matches: 12. CDR3 length: 16 amino acids. CDR3 nucleotides: TGTGCCAGCAGCTACGGGATTAGCGGGAGTGTCAACGAGCAGTACTTC. This encodes CASSYGISGSVNEQYF.

Concerning this clonotype: Given a much more abundant clone one base away, this may be a read error. V and J are TRBV12-5 and TRBJ2-2, with D unresolved. Trimming removed 9 bases at V and 5 bases at J, with 7 bases between. Germline CDR1 LGHNT, CDR2 FRNRAP. The CDR3 has 11 residues. The CDR3 sequence is CARGPTGELFF. For the CDR3, the DNA is TGTGCTAGAGGACCGACCGGGGAGCTGTTTTTT.

This clonotype was counted at least ten times. The CDR3 DNA sequence: TGTGCCAGCAGCTTAGGTCTACGGGGGAGTCGAACCGGGGAGCTGTTTTTT. Its translation: CASSLGLRGSRTGELFF. The V call is TRBV13, the J call TRBJ2-2; D possibly corresponds to TRBD2 (6 bases). The CDR3 is 17 residues long. CDR1 and CDR2 from the germline V gene are PRHDT and FYEKMQ (reference sequence). Trimming stripped 0 bases from V and 5 bases from J, with 16 bases between.

Turning to this clonotype: At one end, the junction sequence differs from germline, possibly due to a read error. The rearrangement links TRBV4-1 to TRBJ1-1; D may be TRBD1 (6 bases). Germline CDR1 and CDR2: MGHRA and YSYEKL. The length of the CDR3 is 16 residues. The CDR3 protein is CASNQDRYRANTKAFF. In nucleotides, the CDR3 is TGCGCCAGTAACCAAGATCGTTACAGGGCGAACACTAAAGCTTTCTTT.

Concerning this clonotype itself: An end of the junction differs from the germline gene, which may be a read error. This chain uses TRBV11-2 with TRBJ2-1, with D hard to call. Germline V CDR1 and CDR2: SGHAT, FQNNGV. CDR3 length equals 14 residues. CDR3 sequence (DNA): TGTGCCAGCGGCTTTAGTCCGGTAACGAATGAGCAGTTCTTC. Amino acids: CASGFSPVTNEQFF.

To note about this clonotype: This may arise from a read error, as a much more abundant clone is one base away. The chain carries TRBV6-5 and TRBJ2-3; perhaps TRBD1 as D (5 bases). The germline CDR1 and CDR2 sequences are MNHEY and SVGAGI. The CDR3 runs 12 residues. DNA of the CDR3: TGTGCCAGCGGGGCAGGCACAGATACGCATTATTTT. It codes for CASGAGTDTHYF.

Details on this clonotype: The junction differs from germline at one of its ends, possibly a read error. The chain links TRBV14 to TRBJ1-5; D might be TRBD1 (5 bases). This CDR3 contains 13 residues. Germline CDR1 is SGHDN and CDR2 is FVKESK. This CDR3 is CAGSLGEYQPQHF. The CDR3 DNA is TGTGCCGGCAGCCTGGGGGAATATCAGCCCCAGCATTTT.

This clonotype was detected once. An end of the junction differs from the germline gene, which may be a read error. The chain joins TRBV14 to TRBJ1-3; no definite D call. Germline loops: CDR1 SGHDN, CDR2 FVKESK. The CDR3 sequence is 20 residues long. The CDR3 region is CACSQDHRAYRPNSGNTIYF. The CDR3 bases are TGTGCCTGCAGCCAAGATCATCGGGCGTACCGCCCCAACTCTGGAAACACCATATATTTT.

The V call is TRBV5-1, the J call TRBJ2-7, with D perhaps TRBD2 (5 bases). This CDR3 has 14 residues. Germline assignment: CDR1 SGHRS and CDR2 YFSETQ. Trimming removed 3 bases at V and 6 bases at J, with 16 bases between. The CDR3 nucleotides are TGCGCCAGCAGCTCATCGTCGAGGGAAATCGAGCAGTACTTC. Its translation is CASSSSSREIEQYF.

Worth noting for this clonotype: A read error is possible here, since a much larger clone lies one base away. The chain has TRBV20-1 and TRBJ2-1, with 12 bases matching TRBD2. Per the germline V gene, CDR1 is DFQATT and CDR2 is SNEGSKA (reference sequence). The V segment lost 5 bases and the J segment 7 bases; nucleotides outside the gene matches: 9. The CDR3 is 15 amino acids. As DNA, the CDR3 is TGCAGTGCTGCAAGACTAGCGGGAGTAAAAAATGAGCAGTTCTTC. Translating it yields CSAARLAGVKNEQFF.

Of note for this clonotype: Given a much more abundant clone one base away, this may be a read error. V and J are TRBV6-6 and TRBJ1-5, with D tentatively TRBD1 (5 bases). Germline values: CDR1 MNHNY, CDR2 SVGAGI (reference sequence). Trimming pared 1 base from V and 3 bases from J, leaving 10 bases between. The CDR3 sequence is 15 residues long. The CDR3 DNA sequence: TGTGCCAGCAGTTACTATGCAGGGATCAATCAGCCCCAGCATTTT. The encoded protein is CASSYYAGINQPQHF.

This clonotype was seen ten or more times. CDR3 DNA sequence: TGCGCCAGCAGTTATCGGGTAGATCCCTACAATGAGCAGTTCTTC. Amino acid sequence: CASSYRVDPYNEQFF. The V and J genes are TRBV10-1 and TRBJ2-1; no definite D call. Trimming stripped 5 bases from V and 2 bases from J, with 13 bases between. This CDR3 spans 15 amino acids. Germline CDR1 reads WNHNN; CDR2 reads SYGVQD (reference sequence).

Remarks on this clonotype: The CDR3 end shows no conserved phenylalanine or tryptophan, and so a read error is likely. V is TRBV20-1 and J is TRBJ2-7; tentative D call: TRBD1 (5 bases). Trimming stripped 2 bases from V and 3 bases from J, with 29 bases between. Germline-derived CDR1 and CDR2 are DFQATT and SNEGSKA (reference sequence). CDR3 size: 19 residues. The CDR3 DNA follows: TGCAGTGCTAGATCGATCCCCCCCTTAGGGGTTTTTGTTAACTACGAGCAGTACTCC. Encoded protein: CSARSIPPLGVFVNYEQYS.

The rearrangement uses TRBV6-1 and TRBJ1-1, with 7 bases lining up with TRBD1. Unmatched junction bases numbered 10, after V lost 4 bases and J lost 5 bases. Germline V gene data show CDR1 as MNHNS and CDR2 as SASEGT. The CDR3 length is 15 residues. CDR3 DNA: TGTGCCAGCAGTGCAGGGACAGTTGGAAAGACTGAAGCTTTCTTT. Translation gives CASSAGTVGKTEAFF.

The count of this clonotype is one. With a much larger clone just one base away, this may be a read error. The chain uses TRBV12-3 or TRBV12-4 and TRBJ2-7; D might be TRBD1 (7 bases). The CDR3 is 13 amino acids. V shed 10 bases and J shed 5 bases, with 18 bases lying between them. CDR3 bases: TGTGCCAACAGACTAGACAGGGTCAACGAGCAGTACTTC. Protein sequence: CANRLDRVNEQYF.